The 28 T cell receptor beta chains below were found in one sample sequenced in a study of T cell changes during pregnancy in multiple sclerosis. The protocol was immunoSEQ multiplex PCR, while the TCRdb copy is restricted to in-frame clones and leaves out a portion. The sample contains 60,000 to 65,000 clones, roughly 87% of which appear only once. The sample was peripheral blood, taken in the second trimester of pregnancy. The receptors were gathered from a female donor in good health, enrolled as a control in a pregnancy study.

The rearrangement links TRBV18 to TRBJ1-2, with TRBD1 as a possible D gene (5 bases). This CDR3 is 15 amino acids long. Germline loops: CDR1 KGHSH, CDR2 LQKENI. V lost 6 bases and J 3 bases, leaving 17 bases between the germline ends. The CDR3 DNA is TGTGCCAGCTCGTTAAACAGCGGGGGAGACTATGGCTACACCTTC. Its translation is CASSLNSGGDYGYTF.

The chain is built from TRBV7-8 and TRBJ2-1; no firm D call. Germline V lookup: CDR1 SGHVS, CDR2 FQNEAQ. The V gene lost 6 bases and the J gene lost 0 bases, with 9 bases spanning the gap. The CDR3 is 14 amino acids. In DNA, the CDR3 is TGTGCCAGCAGGAGTGCAGGCTCCTACAATGAGCAGTTCTTC. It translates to CASRSAGSYNEQFF.

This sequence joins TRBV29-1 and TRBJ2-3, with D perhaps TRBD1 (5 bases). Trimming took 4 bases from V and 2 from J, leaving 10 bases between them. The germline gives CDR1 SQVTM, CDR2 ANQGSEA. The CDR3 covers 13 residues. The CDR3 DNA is TGCAGCGTTGTCCCGACAGCCACAGATACGCAGTATTTT. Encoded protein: CSVVPTATDTQYF.

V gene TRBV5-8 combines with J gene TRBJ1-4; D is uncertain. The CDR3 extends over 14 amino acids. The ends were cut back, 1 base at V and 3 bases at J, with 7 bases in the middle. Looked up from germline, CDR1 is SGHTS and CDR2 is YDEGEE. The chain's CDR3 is CASSLTEANEKLFF. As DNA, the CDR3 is TGTGCCAGCAGCTTGACAGAAGCTAATGAAAAACTGTTTTTT. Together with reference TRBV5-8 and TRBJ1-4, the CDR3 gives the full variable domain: EAGVTQSPTHLIKTRGQQATLRCSPISGHTSVYWYQQALGLGLQFLLWYDEGEERNRGNFPPRFSGRQFPNYSSELNVNALELEDSALYLCASSLTEANEKLFFGSGTQLSVL.

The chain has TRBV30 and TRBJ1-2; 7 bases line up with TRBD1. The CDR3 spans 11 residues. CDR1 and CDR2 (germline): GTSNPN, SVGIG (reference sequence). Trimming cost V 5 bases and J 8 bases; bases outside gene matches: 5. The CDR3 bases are TGTGCCTGGTCGACAGGGAGGGGCTACACCTTC. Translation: CAWSTGRGYTF.

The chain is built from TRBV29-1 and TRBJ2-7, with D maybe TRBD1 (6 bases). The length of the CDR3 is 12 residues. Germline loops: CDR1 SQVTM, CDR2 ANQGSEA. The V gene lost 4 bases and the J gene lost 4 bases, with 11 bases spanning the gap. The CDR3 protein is CSVAGARYEQYF. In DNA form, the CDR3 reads TGCAGCGTTGCAGGGGCTCGGTACGAGCAGTACTTC.

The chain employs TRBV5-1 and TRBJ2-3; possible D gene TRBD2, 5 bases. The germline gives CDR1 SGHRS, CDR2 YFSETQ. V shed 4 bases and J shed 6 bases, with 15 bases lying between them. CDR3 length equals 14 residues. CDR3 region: CASSAEGVVDTQYF. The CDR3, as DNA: TGCGCCAGCAGCGCCGAGGGCGTGGTGGATACGCAGTATTTT.

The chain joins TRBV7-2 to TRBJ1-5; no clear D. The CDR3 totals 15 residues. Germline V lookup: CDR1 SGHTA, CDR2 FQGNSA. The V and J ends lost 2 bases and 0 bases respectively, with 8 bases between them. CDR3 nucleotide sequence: TGTGCCAGCAGCTTAATGGCGGATAGCAATCAGCCCCAGCATTTT. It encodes CASSLMADSNQPQHF.

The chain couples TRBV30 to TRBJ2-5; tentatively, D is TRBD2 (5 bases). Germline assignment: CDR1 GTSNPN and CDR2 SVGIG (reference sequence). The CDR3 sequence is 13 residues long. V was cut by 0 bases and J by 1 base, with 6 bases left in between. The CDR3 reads CAWSVGSQETQYF. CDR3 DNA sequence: TGTGCCTGGAGTGTGGGGAGCCAAGAGACCCAGTACTTC.

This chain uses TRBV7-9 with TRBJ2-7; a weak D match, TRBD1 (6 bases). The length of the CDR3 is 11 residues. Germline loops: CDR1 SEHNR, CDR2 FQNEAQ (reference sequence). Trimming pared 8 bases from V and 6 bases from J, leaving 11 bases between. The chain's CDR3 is CASATGTEQYF. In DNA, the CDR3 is TGTGCCAGCGCAACAGGGACCGAGCAGTACTTC.

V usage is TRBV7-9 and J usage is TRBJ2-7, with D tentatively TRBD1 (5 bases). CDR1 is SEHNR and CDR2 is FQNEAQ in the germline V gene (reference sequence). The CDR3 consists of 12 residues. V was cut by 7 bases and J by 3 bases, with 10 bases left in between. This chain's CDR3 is CASTTDSYEQYF. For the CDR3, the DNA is TGTGCCAGCACCACAGACAGCTACGAGCAGTACTTC.

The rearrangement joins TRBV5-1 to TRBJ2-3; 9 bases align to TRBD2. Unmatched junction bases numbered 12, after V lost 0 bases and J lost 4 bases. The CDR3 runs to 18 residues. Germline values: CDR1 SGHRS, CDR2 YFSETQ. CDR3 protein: CASSLGSAGGQIADTQYF. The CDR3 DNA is TGCGCCAGCAGCTTGGGGTCCGCGGGGGGGCAAATCGCAGATACGCAGTATTTT. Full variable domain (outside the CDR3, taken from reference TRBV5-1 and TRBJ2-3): KAGVTQTPRYLIKTRGQQVTLSCSPISGHRSVSWYQQTPGQGLQFLFEYFSETQRNKGNFPGRFSGRQFSNSRSEMNVSTLELGDSALYLCASSLGSAGGQIADTQYFGPGTRLTVL.

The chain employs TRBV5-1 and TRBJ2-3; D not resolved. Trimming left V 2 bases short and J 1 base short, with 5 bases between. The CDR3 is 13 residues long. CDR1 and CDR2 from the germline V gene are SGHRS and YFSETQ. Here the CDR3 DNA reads TGCGCCAGCAGCTTAACAGGCACAGATACGCAGTATTTT. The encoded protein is CASSLTGTDTQYF.

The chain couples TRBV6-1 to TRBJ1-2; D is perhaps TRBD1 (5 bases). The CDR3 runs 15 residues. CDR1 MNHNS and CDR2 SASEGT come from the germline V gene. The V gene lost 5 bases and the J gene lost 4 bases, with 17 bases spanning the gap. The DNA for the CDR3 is TGTGCCAGCAGTAAAAGACAGAAAGAACCCTATGGCTACACCTTC. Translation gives CASSKRQKEPYGYTF.

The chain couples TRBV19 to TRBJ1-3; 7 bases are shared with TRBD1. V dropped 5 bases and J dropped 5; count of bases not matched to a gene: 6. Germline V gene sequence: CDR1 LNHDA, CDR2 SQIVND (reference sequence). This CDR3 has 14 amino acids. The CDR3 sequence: CASSHRGLRNTIYF. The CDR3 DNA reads TGTGCCAGTAGTCACAGGGGTCTACGAAACACCATATATTTT.

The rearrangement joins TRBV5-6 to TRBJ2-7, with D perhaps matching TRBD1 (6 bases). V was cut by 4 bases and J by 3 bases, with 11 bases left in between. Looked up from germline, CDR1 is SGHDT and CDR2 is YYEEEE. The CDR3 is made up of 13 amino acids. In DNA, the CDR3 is TGTGCCAGCAGCCTGGACAGAGACTACGAGCAGTACTTC. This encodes CASSLDRDYEQYF.

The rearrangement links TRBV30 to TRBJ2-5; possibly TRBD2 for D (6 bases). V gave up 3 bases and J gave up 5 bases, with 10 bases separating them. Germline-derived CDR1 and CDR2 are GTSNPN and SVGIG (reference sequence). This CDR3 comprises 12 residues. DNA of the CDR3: TGTGCCTGGAGGAGGGAGGTCGAGACCCAGTACTTC. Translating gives CAWRREVETQYF. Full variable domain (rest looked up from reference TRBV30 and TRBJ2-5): SQTIHQWPATLVQPVGSPLSLECTVEGTSNPNLYWYRQAAGRGLQLLFYSVGIGQISSEVPQNLSASRPQDRQFILSSKKLLLSDSGFYLCAWRREVETQYFGPGTRLLVL.

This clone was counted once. As DNA, the CDR3 is TGTGCCAGCAGTTTGATTGCAGGGGGCGGTGAGCAGTACTTC. It is translated as CASSLIAGGGEQYF. The chain is built from TRBV28 and TRBJ2-7; 8 bases align to TRBD1. The germline V gene has CDR1 MDHEN and CDR2 SYDVKM. CDR3 length: 14 residues. V lost 3 bases and J lost 7; bases outside the gene matches: 8.

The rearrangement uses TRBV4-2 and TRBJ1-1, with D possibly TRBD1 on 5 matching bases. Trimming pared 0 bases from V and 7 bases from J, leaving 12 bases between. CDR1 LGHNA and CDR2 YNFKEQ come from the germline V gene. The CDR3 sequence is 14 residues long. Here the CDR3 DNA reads TGTGCCAGCAGCCAAGATCCCCAGGGAGGTGAAGCTTTCTTT. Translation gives CASSQDPQGGEAFF.

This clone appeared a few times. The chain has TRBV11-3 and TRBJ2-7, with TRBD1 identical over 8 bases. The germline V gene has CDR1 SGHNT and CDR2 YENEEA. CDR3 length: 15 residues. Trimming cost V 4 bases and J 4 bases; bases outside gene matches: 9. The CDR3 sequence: CASSSGQGSGYEQYF. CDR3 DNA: TGTGCCAGCAGCTCAGGACAGGGATCGGGGTACGAGCAGTACTTC.

The DNA for the CDR3 is TGTGCCAGCAGAAGGACACCCGACTATGGCTACACCTTC. This translates into CASRRTPDYGYTF. The chain recombines TRBV6-5 with TRBJ1-2; D is possibly TRBD1 (5 bases). This CDR3 has 13 residues. Germline-derived CDR1 and CDR2 are MNHEY and SVGAGI. V lost 6 bases, J lost 3 bases, and 11 bases lay in between.

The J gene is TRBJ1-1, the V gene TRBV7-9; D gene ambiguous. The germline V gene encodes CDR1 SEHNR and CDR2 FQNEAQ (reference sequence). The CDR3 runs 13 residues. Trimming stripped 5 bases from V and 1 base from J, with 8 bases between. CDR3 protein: CASSPGQNTEAFF. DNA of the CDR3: TGTGCCAGCAGCCCGGGTCAGAACACTGAAGCTTTCTTT.

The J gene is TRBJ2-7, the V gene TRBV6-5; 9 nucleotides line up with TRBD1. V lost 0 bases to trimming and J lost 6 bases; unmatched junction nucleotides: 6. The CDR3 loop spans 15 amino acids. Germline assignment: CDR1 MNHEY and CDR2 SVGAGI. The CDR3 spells CASSYSGTGFLEQYF. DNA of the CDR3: TGTGCCAGCAGTTACTCGGGGACAGGGTTCCTCGAGCAGTACTTC.

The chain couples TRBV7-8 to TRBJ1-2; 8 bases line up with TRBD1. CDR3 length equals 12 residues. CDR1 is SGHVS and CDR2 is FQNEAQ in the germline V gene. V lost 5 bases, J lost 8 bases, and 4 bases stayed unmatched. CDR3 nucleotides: TGTGCCAGCAGCGGGACAGGTTTGGGCTACACCTTC. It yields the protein CASSGTGLGYTF.

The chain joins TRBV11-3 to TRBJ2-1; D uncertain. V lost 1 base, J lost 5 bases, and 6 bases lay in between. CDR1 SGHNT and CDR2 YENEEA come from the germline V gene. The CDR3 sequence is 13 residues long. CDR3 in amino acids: CASSLVANNEQFF. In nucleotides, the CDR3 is TGTGCCAGCAGCTTAGTTGCGAACAATGAGCAGTTCTTC. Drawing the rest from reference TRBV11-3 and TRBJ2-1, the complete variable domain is EAGVVQSPRYKIIEKKQPVAFWCNPISGHNTLYWYLQNLGQGPELLIRYENEEAVDDSQLPKDRFSAERLKGVDSTLKIQPAELGDSAVYLCASSLVANNEQFFGPGTRLTVL.

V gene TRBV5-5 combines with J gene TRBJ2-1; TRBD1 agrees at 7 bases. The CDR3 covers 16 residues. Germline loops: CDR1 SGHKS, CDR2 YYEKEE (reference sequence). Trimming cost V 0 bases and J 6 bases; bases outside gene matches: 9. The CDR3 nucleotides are TGTGCCAGCAGCTTGGCCAAGGGGGCTACCCCCAATGAGCAGTTCTTC. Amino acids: CASSLAKGATPNEQFF.

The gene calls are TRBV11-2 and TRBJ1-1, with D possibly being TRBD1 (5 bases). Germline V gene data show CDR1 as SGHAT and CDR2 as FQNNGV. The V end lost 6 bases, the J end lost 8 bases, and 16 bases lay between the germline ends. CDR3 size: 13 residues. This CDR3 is CASRSIAQVEAFF. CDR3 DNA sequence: TGTGCCAGCAGATCCATCGCACAGGTCGAAGCTTTCTTT.

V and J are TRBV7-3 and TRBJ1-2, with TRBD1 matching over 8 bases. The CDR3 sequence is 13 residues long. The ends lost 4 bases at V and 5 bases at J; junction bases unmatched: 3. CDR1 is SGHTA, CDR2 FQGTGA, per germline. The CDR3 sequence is CASSSGQAYGYTF. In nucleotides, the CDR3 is TGTGCCAGCAGCTCGGGACAGGCATATGGCTACACCTTC.